This T cell receptor beta chain was documented in a study of T cell repertoires in cytomegalovirus infection. Across the whole study: CMV infection together with matching HLA type was indicated by public TCR beta signatures. Study-level results: HLA-C-restricted CMV clonotypes gave the most frequent clonotype in two of eight donors.

TCRdb re-called the reads through MiXCR, storing one row per CDR3 protein. The sample contains fewer than 300,000 distinct CDR3 sequences, roughly 24% of which appear only once. CDR3 size: 12 residues. Germline V CDR1 and CDR2: MDHEN, SYDVKM. The V end was cut by 1 base, the J end by 9 bases, with 9 bases between. This clonotype has ten or more counts. Its antigen remains unknown. This chain links TRBV28 with TRBJ1-2; D gene ambiguous. The sequenced sample was PBMCs. The sequence derives from a human donor in good health (CMV status not recorded). Some clones in this sample may be carry-over from other donors' samples. CDR3 sequence (DNA): TGTGCCAGCAGTTTATCGGGGTACCGCTACACCTTC. Protein product: CASSLSGYRYTF.